Below, 9 T cell receptor beta chains from the same sample are listed, as sequenced in a study of T-cell memory formation after mild COVID-19 (dated by TCRdb to 2020 to 2023). Library generation was performed with 5' RACE. Sequencing relied on an Illumina NovaSeq 6000. TCRdb trimmed the raw reads at Q25, called clones with MiXCR and kept productive beta chains. Entries are consolidated by CDR3 protein sequence, retaining the most common genes and DNA. Present in this sample are about 560,000 distinct CDR3 sequences, approximately 21% of which were seen just once. Approximately 8% of the sample is taken by the ten largest. Material: PBMCs or a T cell subset sorted from them (not recorded which). The receptor source for this set is an adult woman who had mild COVID-19 (a few samples of this study predate the infection). The sample titles of this study are shuffled in the database, so cell type and time point are left out; the donor was told from shared clones.

This clonotype has just a few counts. The chain couples TRBV6-1 to TRBJ1-1; unclear D gene. Germline V gene sequence: CDR1 MNHNS, CDR2 SASEGT. This CDR3 spans 17 amino acids. V was shortened by 3 bases and J by 3 bases, with 20 bases between the two germline ends. CDR3 protein: CASSDPLRRSGDTEAFF. The CDR3 DNA is TGTGCCAGCAGTGACCCCCTTCGGCGGTCCGGGGACACTGAAGCTTTCTTT.

This chain joins TRBV5-1 and TRBJ2-6; 7 nucleotides match TRBD1. V lost 3 bases, J lost 0 bases, and 9 bases stayed unmatched. The CDR3 has 18 residues. Germline CDR1 is SGHRS and CDR2 is YFSETQ. The CDR3 bases are TGCGCCAGCAGCTCCCAAGACAGGGTACCCTCTGGGGCCAACGTCCTGACTTTC. This encodes CASSSQDRVPSGANVLTF. The variable domain in full, with the rest retrieved from reference TRBV5-1 and TRBJ2-6, is KAGVTQTPRYLIKTRGQQVTLSCSPISGHRSVSWYQQTPGQGLQFLFEYFSETQRNKGNFPGRFSGRQFSNSRSEMNVSTLELGDSALYLCASSSQDRVPSGANVLTFGAGSRLTVL.

This chain links TRBV7-2 with TRBJ2-5; D possibly corresponds to TRBD2 (5 bases). Germline values: CDR1 SGHTA, CDR2 FQGNSA. The V and J ends lost 4 bases and 0 bases respectively, with 9 bases between them. This CDR3 spans 14 amino acids. CDR3 nucleotides: TGTGCCAGCAGCTCCCGACTACACCAAGAGACCCAGTACTTC. This codes for CASSSRLHQETQYF.

The chain recombines TRBV5-1 with TRBJ2-7, with 8 bases aligning to TRBD1. The germline gives CDR1 SGHRS, CDR2 YFSETQ. CDR3 length: 15 amino acids. V lost 1 base to trimming and J lost 4 bases; unmatched junction nucleotides: 7. In nucleotides, the CDR3 is TGCGCCAGCAGCTTGTATCAGGGGGCGGCGTACGAGCAGTACTTC. Protein product: CASSLYQGAAYEQYF. Together with reference TRBV5-1 and TRBJ2-7, the CDR3 gives the full variable domain: KAGVTQTPRYLIKTRGQQVTLSCSPISGHRSVSWYQQTPGQGLQFLFEYFSETQRNKGNFPGRFSGRQFSNSRSEMNVSTLELGDSALYLCASSLYQGAAYEQYFGPGTRLTVT.

The rearrangement uses TRBV12-3 or TRBV12-4 and TRBJ2-3, with D possibly TRBD2 on 6 matching bases. The CDR3 covers 15 residues. V was pared by 6 bases and J by 6 bases, with 19 bases between. Here the CDR3 DNA reads TGTGCCAGCAGGGGAACGGGACTCATAGCGGATACGCAGTATTTT. This translates into CASRGTGLIADTQYF.

In this sample, this clonotype turned up a few times. This chain joins TRBV6-5 and TRBJ2-3; TRBD1 matches at 11 bases. V lost 8 bases and J lost 5; bases outside the gene matches: 9. Germline CDR1 reads MNHEY; CDR2 reads SVGAGI. The CDR3 runs to 15 residues. The chain's CDR3 is CASGSRTGGEDTQYF. CDR3 nucleotide sequence: TGTGCCAGCGGGTCGCGGACAGGGGGCGAAGATACGCAGTATTTT.

This clonotype has more than one count but fewer than ten. V is TRBV24-1 and J is TRBJ2-1; the match to TRBD1 covers 7 bases. Germline V CDR1 and CDR2: KGHDR, SFDVKD. The CDR3 covers 16 residues. The J segment lost 4 bases and the V segment lost 4 bases, leaving 9 bases of the junction unmatched. This CDR3 is CATSDPGRGMYNEQFF. DNA of the CDR3: TGTGCCACCAGTGACCCGGGCAGGGGGATGTACAATGAGCAGTTCTTC.

The chain employs TRBV5-1 and TRBJ2-1; no definite D call. CDR1 and CDR2 (germline): SGHRS, YFSETQ. V was pared by 4 bases and J by 10 bases, with 12 bases between. CDR3 length: 12 residues. The CDR3 protein is CASSDQIREQFF. The CDR3 DNA reads TGCGCCAGCAGCGATCAGATTCGAGAGCAGTTCTTC. The full variable domain, completed using reference TRBV5-1 and TRBJ2-1, is KAGVTQTPRYLIKTRGQQVTLSCSPISGHRSVSWYQQTPGQGLQFLFEYFSETQRNKGNFPGRFSGRQFSNSRSEMNVSTLELGDSALYLCASSDQIREQFFGPGTRLTVL.

The chain couples TRBV27 to TRBJ2-3, with 10 nucleotides matching TRBD1. Per the germline V gene, CDR1 is MNHEY and CDR2 is SMNVEV (reference sequence). There are 16 residues in the CDR3. Germline trimming cut 4 bases from V and 4 bases from J; bases unmatched to any gene: 8. The CDR3 nucleotides are TGTGCCAGCAGTTCCACTTGGACAGGGGGGTCAGATACGCAGTATTTT. Amino acid sequence: CASSSTWTGGSDTQYF.